The rows below give T cell receptor beta chains drawn from one sample of a study of PD-1 blockade in classical Hodgkin lymphoma. Sequencing was performed with immunoSEQ multiplex PCR; in TCRdb, only in-frame clones are kept and a portion is missing. In the table there are tens of thousands of clones, around 94% of which are singletons. The sequencing sample was made of peripheral blood mononuclear cells (PBMCs). The source of these receptors is a human donor with classical Hodgkin lymphoma. Each CDR3 is given with its conserved first and last residue. A D gene is named only where the DNA matches it firmly.

CDR3aa | CDR3nt | v_gene | d_gene | j_gene
CASSIGAVSTYNEQFF | TGTGCCAGTAGTATAGGGGCGGTCAGCACCTACAATGAGCAGTTCTTC | TRBV19 | - | TRBJ2-1
CASSLGGYEQYF | TGTGCCAGCAGTCTCGGGGGCTACGAGCAGTACTTC | TRBV5-8 | - | TRBJ2-7
CASSQANSQGSAFYGYTF | TGTGCCAGCAGCCAAGCCAACTCACAGGGATCGGCTTTCTATGGCTACACCTTC | TRBV4-2 | - | TRBJ1-2
CASSGLAGGSLKEQYF | TGTGCCAGCAGCGGACTAGCGGGGGGGAGCTTGAAGGAGCAGTACTTC | TRBV7-2 | TRBD2 | TRBJ2-7
CAWSADRGGNEQFF | TGTGCCTGGAGTGCAGACAGGGGAGGGAATGAGCAGTTCTTC | TRBV30 | - | TRBJ2-1
CASNGRRVNTGELFF | TGTGCCAGCAATGGACGCAGGGTAAACACCGGGGAGCTGTTTTTT | TRBV6-5 | - | TRBJ2-2
CASSLERESTDTQYF | TGTGCCAGCAGCTTGGAACGGGAAAGCACAGATACGCAGTATTTT | TRBV5-6 | - | TRBJ2-3
CASSPSQGATEAFF | TGTGCCAGCAGCCCGTCCCAGGGCGCGACTGAAGCTTTCTTT | TRBV13 | - | TRBJ1-1
CASSSTFSTYEQYF | TGTGCCAGCAGCTCCACCTTTTCAACCTACGAGCAGTACTTC | TRBV7-2 | - | TRBJ2-7
CASSLGGNMASSGNTIYF | TGTGCCAGCAGCTTAGGGGGTAACATGGCGAGCTCTGGAAACACCATATATTTT | TRBV7-6 | - | TRBJ1-3
CASSSKPDPSSYNEQFF | TGTGCCAGCAGCTCGAAACCGGATCCGAGCTCCTACAATGAGCAGTTCTTC | TRBV11-2 | - | TRBJ2-1
CASSLQGRLAGELFF | TGTGCCAGCAGCCTACAGGGGCGCTTGGCCGGGGAGCTGTTTTTT | TRBV7-8 | TRBD1 | TRBJ2-2
CAWSALLAGIDEQYF | TGTGCCTGGAGTGCATTACTAGCGGGAATCGACGAGCAGTACTTC | TRBV30 | TRBD2 | TRBJ2-7
CASSSPGEPQHF | TGTGCCAGCAGTTCTCCTGGGGAGCCCCAGCATTTT | TRBV5-6 | - | TRBJ1-5